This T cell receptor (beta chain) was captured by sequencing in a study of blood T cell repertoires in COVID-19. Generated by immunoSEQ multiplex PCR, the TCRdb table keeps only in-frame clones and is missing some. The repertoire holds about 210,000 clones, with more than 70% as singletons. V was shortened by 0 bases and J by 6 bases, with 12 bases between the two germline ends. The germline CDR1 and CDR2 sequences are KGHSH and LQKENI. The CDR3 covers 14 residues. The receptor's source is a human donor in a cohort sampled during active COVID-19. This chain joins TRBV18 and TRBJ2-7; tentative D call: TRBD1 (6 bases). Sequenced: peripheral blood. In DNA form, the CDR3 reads TGTGCCAGCTCACCACCACCCCAGGGGACCGAGCAGTACTTC. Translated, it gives CASSPPPQGTEQYF.